This T cell receptor beta chain came from a study of blood T cell repertoires in COVID-19. Looking at the study overall: Sample material is recorded as cDNA or gDNA derived from T cells, B-cell-depleted T cells, or PBMCs.

Participants spanned ages about 18 to 100 years and resided in 20 to 30 US areas. Participants had their cohort set by participant-reported clinical history. Cohort 3 recovered donors had two negative PCRs, clearance, or symptom resolution. The CDR3 sequence is 13 residues long. The germline CDR1 and CDR2 sequences are SGHNT and YYREEE (reference sequence). Trimming pared 4 bases from V and 4 bases from J, leaving 11 bases between. Assay used: immunoSEQ multiplex PCR; TCRdb lists only in-frame clones, some missing. Of some 200,000 clones in the sample, approximately 80% were seen once. V gene TRBV5-4 combines with J gene TRBJ1-1, with D unclear. This TCR was recovered from a middle-aged man who had recovered from COVID-19. Material: PBMCs or T cells enriched from blood (not recorded which). In DNA form, the CDR3 reads TGTGCCAGCAGCCGGTTAGATAGCACTGAAGCTTTCTTT. This encodes CASSRLDSTEAFF.